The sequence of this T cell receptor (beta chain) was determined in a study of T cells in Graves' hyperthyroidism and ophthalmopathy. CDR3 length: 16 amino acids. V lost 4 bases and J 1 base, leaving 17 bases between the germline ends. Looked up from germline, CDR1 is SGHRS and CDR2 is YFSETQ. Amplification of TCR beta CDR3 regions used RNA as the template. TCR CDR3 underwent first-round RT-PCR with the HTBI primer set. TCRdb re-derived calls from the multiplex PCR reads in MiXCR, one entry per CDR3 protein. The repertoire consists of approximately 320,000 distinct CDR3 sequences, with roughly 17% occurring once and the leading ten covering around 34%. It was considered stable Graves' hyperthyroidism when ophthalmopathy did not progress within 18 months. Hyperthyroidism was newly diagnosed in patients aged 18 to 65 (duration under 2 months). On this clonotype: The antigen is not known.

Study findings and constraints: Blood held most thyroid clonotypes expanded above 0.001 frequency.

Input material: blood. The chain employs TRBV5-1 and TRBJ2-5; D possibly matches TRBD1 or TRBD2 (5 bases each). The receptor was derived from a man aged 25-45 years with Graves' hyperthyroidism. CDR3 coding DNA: TGCGCCAGCAGCGACGGGACCGACCCCGTCCAAGAGACCCAGTACTTC. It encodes CASSDGTDPVQETQYF. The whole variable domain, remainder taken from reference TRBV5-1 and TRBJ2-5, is KAGVTQTPRYLIKTRGQQVTLSCSPISGHRSVSWYQQTPGQGLQFLFEYFSETQRNKGNFPGRFSGRQFSNSRSEMNVSTLELGDSALYLCASSDGTDPVQETQYFGPGTRLLVL.